These 10 T cell receptor beta chains share one sample of origin, sequenced in a study of beta chain features in type 1 diabetes. Study-level findings and limits: Among all four CD4+ subsets, Type 1 diabetes patients had TCRB CDR3s that were moderately but significantly shorter.

The antigens these receptors bind are not known. Every isolated RNA sample was fully reverse transcribed, so sequencing captured expressed TCRB transcripts. Profiled with immunoSEQ multiplex PCR; TCRdb holds only in-frame clones, not every one. The data show about 160,000 clones, approximately 7.9% seen once. The sequencing input was central memory CD4+ T cells from blood. The source is a man between 18 and 35 years old with type 1 diabetes.

The chain links TRBV11-2 to TRBJ2-3, with D hard to call. Trimming removed 5 bases at V and 0 bases at J, with 12 bases between. Per the germline V gene, CDR1 is SGHAT and CDR2 is FQNNGV. CDR3 length equals 15 residues. The CDR3 coding sequence is TGTGCCAGCAGCGTAATGGCACCTAGCACAGATACGCAGTATTTT. Translated, it gives CASSVMAPSTDTQYF.

This chain links TRBV28 with TRBJ2-3; 7 nucleotides line up with TRBD2. Trimming removed 5 bases from V and 2 bases from J; junction bases left unmatched: 7. CDR1 is MDHEN and CDR2 is SYDVKM in the germline V gene. CDR3 length: 15 residues. This chain's CDR3 is CASSPASGHTDTQYF. The CDR3 nucleotides read TGTGCCAGCAGTCCCGCTAGCGGACACACAGATACGCAGTATTTT.

This clone was picked up a small number of times. The chain links TRBV7-9 to TRBJ2-1; D perhaps matches TRBD2 (5 bases). Trimming cost V 0 bases and J 3 bases, with 12 bases left between them. The CDR3 consists of 16 residues. CDR1 is SEHNR, CDR2 FQNEAQ, per germline (reference sequence). This chain's CDR3 is CASSLAGGLDYNEQFF. The CDR3 coding sequence is TGTGCCAGCAGCTTAGCAGGCGGACTCGACTACAATGAGCAGTTCTTC.

This clone was recorded a few times. The chain joins TRBV28 to TRBJ1-5; the match to TRBD1 covers 7 bases. CDR3 size: 15 residues. Trimming took 5 bases from V and 5 from J; bases not matched to a gene: 9. Germline lookup yields CDR1 MDHEN and CDR2 SYDVKM. In DNA form, the CDR3 reads TGTGCCAGCAGTCCTGGACAGGAGAAGTATCAGCCCCAGCATTTT. This sequence encodes CASSPGQEKYQPQHF.

The chain links TRBV28 to TRBJ1-5, with D possibly being TRBD1 (5 bases). Germline CDR1 is MDHEN and CDR2 is SYDVKM. This CDR3 spans 16 amino acids. Trimming removed 5 bases at V and 5 bases at J, with 19 bases between. In DNA, the CDR3 is TGTGCCAGCAGTGCCCTCCCGGGGGACGGGGATCAGCCCCAGCATTTT. Its translation is CASSALPGDGDQPQHF.

This chain connects TRBV30 to TRBJ2-5, with a tentative D call TRBD2 (6 bases). With 5 bases removed from V and 5 bases from J, the gap between germline ends came to 18 bases. Germline CDR1 reads GTSNPN; CDR2 reads SVGIG (reference sequence). The CDR3 is 14 residues long. The CDR3 nucleotides read TGTGCCTGGGCAGGCGAAAGCGGGTGGGAGACCCAGTACTTC. It encodes CAWAGESGWETQYF. Using reference TRBV30 and TRBJ2-5 for the parts outside the CDR3, the full variable domain is SQTIHQWPATLVQPVGSPLSLECTVEGTSNPNLYWYRQAAGRGLQLLFYSVGIGQISSEVPQNLSASRPQDRQFILSSKKLLLSDSGFYLCAWAGESGWETQYFGPGTRLLVL.

This clone was detected only a few times. The V and J genes are TRBV10-3 and TRBJ1-5, with 12 nucleotides matching TRBD1. The germline V gene has CDR1 ENHRY and CDR2 SYGVKD. CDR3 length: 14 amino acids. The J segment lost 8 bases and the V segment lost 7 bases, leaving 6 bases of the junction unmatched. In DNA form, the CDR3 reads TGTGCCATCAAGTCCGGGACAGGGGGCGAGCCCCAGCATTTT. Translated, it gives CAIKSGTGGEPQHF.

The chain couples TRBV2 to TRBJ1-1, with D uncertain. Looked up from germline, CDR1 is SNHLY and CDR2 is FYNNEI. The CDR3 runs to 13 residues. The V end was cut by 3 bases, the J end by 3 bases, with 8 bases between. CDR3 coding DNA: TGTGCCAGCAGTGAGAGGGAGGACACTGAAGCTTTCTTT. It translates to CASSEREDTEAFF.

The chain joins TRBV29-1 to TRBJ2-1; D is unresolved. Trimming removed 4 bases at V and 0 bases at J, with 7 bases between. CDR1 and CDR2 (germline): SQVTM, ANQGSEA. This CDR3 comprises 13 residues. CDR3 residues: CSVGPNSYNEQFF. The CDR3 DNA is TGCAGCGTTGGGCCCAACTCCTACAATGAGCAGTTCTTC.

This clone has only a few counts. The J gene is TRBJ1-1, the V gene TRBV6-1; the match to TRBD1 covers 7 bases. Per the germline V gene, CDR1 is MNHNS and CDR2 is SASEGT. This CDR3 is built from 14 residues. The ends lost 6 bases at V and 1 base at J; junction bases unmatched: 5. In nucleotides, the CDR3 is TGTGCCAGCAGGCCGGGACAGCGGAACACTGAAGCTTTCTTT. Protein: CASRPGQRNTEAFF.